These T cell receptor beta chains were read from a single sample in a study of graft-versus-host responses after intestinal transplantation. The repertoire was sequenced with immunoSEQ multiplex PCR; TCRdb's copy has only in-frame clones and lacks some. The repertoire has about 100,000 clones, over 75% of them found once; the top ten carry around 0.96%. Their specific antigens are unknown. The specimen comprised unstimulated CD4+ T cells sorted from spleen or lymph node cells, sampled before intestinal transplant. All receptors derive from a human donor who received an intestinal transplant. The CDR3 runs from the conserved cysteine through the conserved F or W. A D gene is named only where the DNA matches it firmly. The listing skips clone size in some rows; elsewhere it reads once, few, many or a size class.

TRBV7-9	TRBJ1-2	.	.	CASSLGPTEYGYTF	TGTGCCAGCAGCTTAGGACCGACGGAATATGGCTACACCTTC
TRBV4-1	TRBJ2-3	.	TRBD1	CASSQDRGAGGGDTQYF	TGCGCCAGCAGCCAAGATCGAGGGGCAGGGGGCGGAGATACGCAGTATTTT
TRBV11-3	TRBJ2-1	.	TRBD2	CASSLASGRAGVVYEQFF	TGTGCCAGCAGCCTAGCAAGCGGGAGGGCGGGGGTCGTATATGAGCAGTTCTTC
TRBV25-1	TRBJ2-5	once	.	CASSEFSIGAGIGETQYF	TGTGCCAGCAGTGAATTTAGTATCGGGGCCGGTATCGGAGAGACCCAGTACTTC
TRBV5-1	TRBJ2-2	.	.	CASSFSTRRDTGELFF	TGCGCCAGCAGCTTCTCCACCCGCCGGGACACCGGGGAGCTGTTTTTT
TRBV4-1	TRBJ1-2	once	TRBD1	CASSQEGQSYGYTF	TGCGCCAGCAGCCAAGAGGGACAGTCCTATGGCTACACCTTC
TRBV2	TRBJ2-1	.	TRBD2	CASQPGLAGVRFF	TGTGCCAGCCAGCCGGGACTAGCGGGAGTTCGGTTCTTC
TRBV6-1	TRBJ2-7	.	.	CATGTPFYEQYF	TGTGCCACTGGGACGCCATTCTACGAGCAGTACTTC
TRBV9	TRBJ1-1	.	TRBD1	CASSVGGQPNTEAFF	TGTGCCAGCAGCGTAGGGGGACAGCCGAACACTGAAGCTTTCTTT
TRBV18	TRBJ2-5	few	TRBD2	CASSLAGETQYF	TGTGCCAGCTCACTAGCGGGAGAGACCCAGTACTTC
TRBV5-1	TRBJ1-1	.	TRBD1	CASSLRGQGTEAFF	TGCGCCAGCAGCTTAAGGGGACAGGGCACTGAAGCTTTCTTT
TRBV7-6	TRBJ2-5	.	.	CASSRAGNSADEAQYF	TGTGCCAGCAGCCGGGCGGGGAACAGTGCCGATGAAGCCCAGTACTTC
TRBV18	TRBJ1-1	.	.	CATLQGIGTEAFF	TGTGCCACCCTCCAGGGGATAGGAACTGAAGCTTTCTTT
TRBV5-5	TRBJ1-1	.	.	CASSLQGNTEAFF	TGTGCCAGCAGCTTGCAGGGGAACACTGAAGCTTTCTTT
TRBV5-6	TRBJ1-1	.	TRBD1	CASSLTGGRTEAFF	TGTGCCAGCAGCCTGACAGGGGGACGGACTGAAGCTTTCTTT
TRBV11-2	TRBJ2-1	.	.	CASSGRELVYEQFF	TGTGCCAGCTCGGGTCGGGAGTTAGTCTATGAGCAGTTCTTC
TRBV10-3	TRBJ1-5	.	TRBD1	CAISESKGAGTGLNQPQHF	TGTGCCATCAGTGAGTCTAAAGGCGCGGGGACAGGTCTAAATCAGCCCCAGCATTTT
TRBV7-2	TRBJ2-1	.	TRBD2	CASSLVASGRNQQFF	TGTGCCAGCAGCTTAGTAGCTAGCGGGAGGAATCAGCAGTTCTTC